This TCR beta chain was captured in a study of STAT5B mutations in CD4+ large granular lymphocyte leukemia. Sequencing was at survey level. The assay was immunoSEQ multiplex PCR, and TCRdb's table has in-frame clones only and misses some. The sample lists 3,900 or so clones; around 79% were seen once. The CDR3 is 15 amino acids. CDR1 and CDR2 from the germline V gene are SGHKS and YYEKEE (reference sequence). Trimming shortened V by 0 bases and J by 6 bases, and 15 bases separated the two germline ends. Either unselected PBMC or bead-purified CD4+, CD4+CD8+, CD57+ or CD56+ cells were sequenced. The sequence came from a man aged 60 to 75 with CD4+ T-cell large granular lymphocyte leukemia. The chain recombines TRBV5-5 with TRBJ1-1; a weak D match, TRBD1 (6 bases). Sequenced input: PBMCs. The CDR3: CASSLEEGGYPEAFF. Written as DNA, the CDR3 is TGTGCCAGCAGCTTGGAAGAGGGGGGATATCCTGAAGCTTTCTTT.